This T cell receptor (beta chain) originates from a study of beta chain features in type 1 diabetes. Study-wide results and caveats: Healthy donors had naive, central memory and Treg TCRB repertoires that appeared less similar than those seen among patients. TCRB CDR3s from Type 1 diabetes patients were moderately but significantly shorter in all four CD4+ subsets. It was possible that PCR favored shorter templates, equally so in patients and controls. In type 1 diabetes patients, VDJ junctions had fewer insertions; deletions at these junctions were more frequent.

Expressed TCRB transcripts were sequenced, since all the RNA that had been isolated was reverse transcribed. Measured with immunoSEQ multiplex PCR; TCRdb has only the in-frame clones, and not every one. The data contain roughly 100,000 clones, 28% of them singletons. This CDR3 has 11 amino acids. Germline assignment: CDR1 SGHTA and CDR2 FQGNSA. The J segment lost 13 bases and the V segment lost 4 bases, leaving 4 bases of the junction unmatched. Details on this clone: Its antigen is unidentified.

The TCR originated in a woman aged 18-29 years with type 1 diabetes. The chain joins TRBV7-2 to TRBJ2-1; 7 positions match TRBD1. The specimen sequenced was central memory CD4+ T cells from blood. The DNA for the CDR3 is TGTGCCAGCAGCTACAGGGGCGGACAGTTCTTC. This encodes CASSYRGGQFF.